This paragraph covers one TCR beta chain sequence. Its antigen is as yet unknown. One end of the junction fails to match germline, which may point to a read error. This sample is part of a study of lung T cells in sarcoidosis with Löfgren's syndrome. Whole-study results and caveats: Multiple Löfgren's syndrome patients reportedly shared TRAV12-1 and TRBV2 CDR3 motifs, suggesting public CD4+ TCRs.

MiXCR was run by TCRdb on the reads, yielding one entry per CDR3 protein. Altogether fewer than 3,000 distinct CDR3 sequences are present, 25% to 35% being singletons, with the ten largest covering 10% to 15%. The CDR3 length is 15 residues. The germline V gene encodes CDR1 SGHNT and CDR2 YYREEE (reference sequence). The V call is TRBV5-4, the J call TRBJ1-1; TRBD1 might be the D (6 bases). Material: CD4+ T cells from bronchoalveolar lavage. The TCR sequence derives from a human donor with sarcoidosis (Löfgren's syndrome or another form), or a control subject (not recorded which). CDR3 amino acids: CASSRGTGKSTEAFF. The CDR3 coding sequence is TGTGCCAGCAGCCGGGGCACAGGGAAAAGCACTGAAGCTTTTTTT.